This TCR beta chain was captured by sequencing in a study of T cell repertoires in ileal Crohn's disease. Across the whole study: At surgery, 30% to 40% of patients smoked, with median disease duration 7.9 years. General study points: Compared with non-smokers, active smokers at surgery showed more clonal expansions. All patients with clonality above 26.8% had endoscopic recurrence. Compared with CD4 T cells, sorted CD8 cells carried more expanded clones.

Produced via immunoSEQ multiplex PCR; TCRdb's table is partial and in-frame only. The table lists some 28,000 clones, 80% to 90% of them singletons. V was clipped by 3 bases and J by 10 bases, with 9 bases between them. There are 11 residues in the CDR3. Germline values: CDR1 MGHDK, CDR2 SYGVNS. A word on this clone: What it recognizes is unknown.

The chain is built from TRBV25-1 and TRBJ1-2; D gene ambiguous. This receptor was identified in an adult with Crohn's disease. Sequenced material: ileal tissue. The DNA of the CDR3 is TGTGCCAGCAGTGACCCCCCTTACTACACCTTC. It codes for CASSDPPYYTF.